This T cell receptor (beta chain) came from a study of blood T cell repertoires in COVID-19. Study-wide background: Both acute and convalescent COVID-19 samples were obtained from the United States, Italy and Spain. From T cells, B-cell-depleted T cells, or PBMCs came the material, which was cDNA or gDNA.

Original processing notes: For nucleated cells, counts were estimated from reference gene primer amplification. Libraries were prepared by immunoSEQ multiplex PCR; TCRdb keeps only in-frame clonotypes and omits some of them. The V and J calls and clone size come from that table; D and trimming were worked out from the DNA. The repertoire holds 300,000 to 350,000 clones, with about 91% as singletons. The CDR3 length is 13 residues. Germline V lookup: CDR1 SNHLY, CDR2 FYNNEI. Trimming left V 4 bases short and J 4 bases short, with 10 bases between. Followed longitudinally, the Seattle patients had been enrolled during active infection.

The receptor was isolated from a woman in her twenties or thirties with COVID-19, enrolled during active disease. Sequencing was carried out using peripheral blood. V gene TRBV2 combines with J gene TRBJ1-1, with a tentative D call TRBD1 (5 bases). CDR3 nucleotide sequence: TGTGCCAGCAGTGTGGAGCAGGGCACTGAAGCTTTCTTT. As protein: CASSVEQGTEAFF.